This entry lists 10 T cell receptor beta chains sequenced from one sample in a study of blood T cell repertoires in COVID-19. Profiled with immunoSEQ multiplex PCR; TCRdb holds only in-frame clones, not every one. The sample yields some 50,000 clones, around 83% seen once. Material for sequencing was peripheral blood. These receptors were taken from a man aged 35-49 years with active COVID-19.

J is TRBJ2-5 and V is TRBV30; 7 positions agree with TRBD2. The length of the CDR3 is 13 residues. V was clipped by 7 bases and J by 5 bases; unmatched bases: 10. Germline loops: CDR1 GTSNPN, CDR2 SVGIG (reference sequence). CDR3 loop: CAFQREIGETQYF. The CDR3 DNA sequence: TGTGCCTTTCAGCGGGAAATAGGGGAGACCCAGTACTTC.

The chain has TRBV2 and TRBJ2-2; weak D call: TRBD1 (5 bases). Germline V gives CDR1 SNHLY, CDR2 FYNNEI. The CDR3 consists of 19 residues. Trimming took off 6 bases at V and 0 bases at J, with 23 bases between the two ends. DNA for the CDR3: TGTGCCAGCAGGGGGCCGACTTTAGGCTTCTTCGCGAACACCGGGGAGCTGTTTTTT. Protein product: CASRGPTLGFFANTGELFF.

The rearrangement uses TRBV10-3 and TRBJ1-4; TRBD1 aligns across 9 bases. The CDR3 has 14 residues. Germline values: CDR1 ENHRY, CDR2 SYGVKD. Trimming at V came to 4 bases and at J to 6 bases, leaving 3 bases not matched to a gene. The CDR3 region is CAISGTGEDEKLFF. In DNA form, the CDR3 reads TGTGCCATCAGTGGGACAGGGGAAGATGAAAAACTGTTTTTT.

Only a few counts were recorded for this clone. The genes are TRBV19 and TRBJ2-7, with no clear D. Trimming cost V 1 base and J 4 bases, with 20 bases left between them. The germline V gene has CDR1 LNHDA and CDR2 SQIVND (reference sequence). The CDR3 totals 17 residues. Here the CDR3 DNA reads TGTGCCAGTAGTATAGTGGCTAGGTTGGCCCTCCAATACGAGCAGTACTTC. It codes for CASSIVARLALQYEQYF.

The rearrangement uses TRBV19 and TRBJ2-1, with 8 bases lining up with TRBD2. The junction had 5 bases not matched to a gene; V was cut back by 7 bases and J by 6 bases. The CDR3 length is 13 residues. Germline V gives CDR1 LNHDA, CDR2 SQIVND (reference sequence). The CDR3 loop is CASNPAGGNEQFF. As DNA, the CDR3 is TGTGCCAGTAACCCTGCGGGGGGCAATGAGCAGTTCTTC.

V usage is TRBV28 and J usage is TRBJ1-6, with 10 nucleotides matching TRBD1. V was clipped by 3 bases and J by 6 bases; unmatched bases: 2. Germline values: CDR1 MDHEN, CDR2 SYDVKM. This CDR3 spans 15 amino acids. The CDR3 DNA sequence: TGTGCCAGCAGTTTTCGGACAGGGGGTAATTCACCCCTCCACTTT. Protein: CASSFRTGGNSPLHF. Variable domain in full (rest from reference TRBV28 and TRBJ1-6): DVKVTQSSRYLVKRTGEKVFLECVQDMDHENMFWYRQDPGLGLRLIYFSYDVKMKEKGDIPEGYSVSREKKERFSLILESASTNQTSMYLCASSFRTGGNSPLHFGNGTRLTVT.

This chain links TRBV5-8 with TRBJ2-3; TRBD1 matches 7 bases. Germline loops: CDR1 SGHTS, CDR2 YDEGEE. This CDR3 has 16 amino acids. V lost 4 bases to trimming and J lost 2 bases; unmatched junction nucleotides: 10. The CDR3 nucleotides are TGTGCCAGCAGCACAGGGACAGTGAGGATCACAGATACGCAGTATTTT. It yields the protein CASSTGTVRITDTQYF. The full variable domain, in which reference TRBV5-8 and TRBJ2-3 provide the parts outside the CDR3, is EAGVTQSPTHLIKTRGQQATLRCSPISGHTSVYWYQQALGLGLQFLLWYDEGEERNRGNFPPRFSGRQFPNYSSELNVNALELEDSALYLCASSTGTVRITDTQYFGPGTRLTVL.

The V gene is TRBV2, the J gene TRBJ2-2; TRBD2 agrees at 10 bases. The CDR3 is 15 amino acids. Germline CDR1 is SNHLY and CDR2 is FYNNEI. V was pared by 7 bases and J by 2 bases, with 4 bases of the junction left unmatched. The CDR3 DNA is TGTGCCAGCATGACTAGCGGGTTTAACACCGGGGAGCTGTTTTTT. The encoded protein is CASMTSGFNTGELFF.

This clone was seen more than once but under ten times. The gene calls are TRBV3-1 (or the pseudogene TRBV3-2) and TRBJ1-3; D is uncertain. Trimming shortened V by 4 bases and J by 1 base, and 8 bases separated the two germline ends. In germline, CDR1 is LGHDT, CDR2 YNNKEL (reference sequence). The CDR3 spans 14 residues. The CDR3 loop reads CASSPQISGNTIYF. Written as DNA, the CDR3 is TGTGCCAGCAGCCCCCAAATTTCTGGAAACACCATATATTTT.

V and J are TRBV24-1 and TRBJ2-7; TRBD1 aligns across 12 bases. In germline, CDR1 is KGHDR, CDR2 SFDVKD. V was pared by 4 bases and J by 1 base, with 10 bases of the junction left unmatched. This CDR3 is built from 18 residues. CDR3 sequence: CATSESGTGGLHSYEQYF. CDR3 bases: TGTGCCACCAGTGAATCCGGGACAGGGGGCTTACATTCCTACGAGCAGTACTTC.